This T cell receptor (beta chain) was sequenced for a study of PD-1 blockade in classical Hodgkin lymphoma. General study findings and limits: Relative to healthy donors, newly diagnosed patients reportedly had lower baseline TCR diversity, which was reported as lower still in relapsed/refractory patients.

The assay was immunoSEQ multiplex PCR, and TCRdb's table has in-frame clones only and misses some. This table holds more than 90,000 clones, 80% to 90% found once. Note on this clone: The antigen is undetermined.

Patients all relapsed after autologous stem cell transplantation, and there was variation in brentuximab vedotin exposure. The CDR3 length is 15 residues. V dropped 5 bases and J dropped 2; count of bases not matched to a gene: 6. Germline values: CDR1 SGHDN, CDR2 FVKESK. The specimen was peripheral blood mononuclear cells (PBMCs), collected before the second cycle of nivolumab. The receptor comes from a human donor with classical Hodgkin lymphoma. The gene calls are TRBV14 and TRBJ1-3, with 7 positions matching TRBD1. CDR3 sequence: CASSIQGPTGNTIYF. CDR3 nucleotide sequence: TGTGCCAGCAGCATACAGGGGCCAACTGGAAACACCATATATTTT.